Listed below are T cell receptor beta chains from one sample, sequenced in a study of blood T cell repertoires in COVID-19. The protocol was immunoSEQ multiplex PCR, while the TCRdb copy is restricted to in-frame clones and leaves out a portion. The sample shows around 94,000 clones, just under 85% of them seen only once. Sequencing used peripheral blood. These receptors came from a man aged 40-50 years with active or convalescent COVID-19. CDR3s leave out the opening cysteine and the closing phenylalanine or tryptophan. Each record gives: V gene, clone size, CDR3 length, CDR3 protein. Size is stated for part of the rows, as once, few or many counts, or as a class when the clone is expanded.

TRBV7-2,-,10,ASSKQGYEQY
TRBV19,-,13,ASSLGLLAGETQY
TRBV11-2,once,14,ASSLGQGVPGNTIY
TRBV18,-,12,ASSPPQGPREQF
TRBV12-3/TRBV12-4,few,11,ASNLEQLPFPF
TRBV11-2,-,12,ASNPTSRDEKLF
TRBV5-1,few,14,ASTLSRDSLVNTQY
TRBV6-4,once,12,ASSDRGLVDTQY
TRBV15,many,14,ATSSSGTRSHNEQF
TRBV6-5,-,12,ASRQGVQSQPQH
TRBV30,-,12,ACRWAGGYYEQY
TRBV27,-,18,ASSLSIRRGSGSGANVLT
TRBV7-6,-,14,ASSLARGRPDNEQF
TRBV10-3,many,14,AISESRQGGTDTQY
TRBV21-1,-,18,ASSKALFGGQGFMDTEAF
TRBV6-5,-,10,ASSTGYYGYT
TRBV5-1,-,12,ASSSGQSFYGYT
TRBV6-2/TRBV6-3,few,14,ASSRGLFQAKNIQY
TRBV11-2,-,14,ASSSEGGLSSYEQY
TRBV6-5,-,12,ASTSGGAVGELF
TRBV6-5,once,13,ASSSTGHSNQPQH
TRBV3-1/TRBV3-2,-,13,ASSQSRDVSEKLF
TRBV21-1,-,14,ASSKVGSSSYNEQF
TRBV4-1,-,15,ASSQKWASGATDTQY
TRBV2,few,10,ASTVGQNEQF
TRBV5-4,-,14,ASSLAAGEGNGELF
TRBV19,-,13,ASSIGDRGGQPQH
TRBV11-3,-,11,ASSSRTHNEQF
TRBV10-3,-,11,AIKGTGGTEAF
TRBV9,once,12,ASSVGHTSYEQY
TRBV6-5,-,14,ASSSGARGTKNIQY
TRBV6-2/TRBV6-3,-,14,ASSSPSAGGFNEQF
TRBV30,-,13,AWTLRSSYNSPLH
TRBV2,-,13,ASSGLGQFNYGYT
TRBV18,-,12,ASSNGGTDYGYT
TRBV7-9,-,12,ASSLGGSYQPQH
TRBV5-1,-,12,ASSPAGQNTEAF
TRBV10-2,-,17,ASIGLAGGLHKSYNEQF
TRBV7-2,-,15,ASSLGTGTTDNYGYT
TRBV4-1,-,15,ASSQDLGGGSQETQY
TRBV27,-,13,ASSFKTGGTTEAF
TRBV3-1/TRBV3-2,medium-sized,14,ASGGDPVIRGDGYT
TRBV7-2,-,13,ASSLVGGLTDTQY
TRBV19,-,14,ASSNPRDRGVGELF
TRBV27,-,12,ASRLQGLGSPLH
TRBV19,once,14,ASSIREAGNTGELF
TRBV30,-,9,AWWRGLEQF
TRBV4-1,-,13,ASSQPGQGTDTQY
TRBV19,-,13,ASRPARGVYTEAF
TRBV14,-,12,ASSARGAGSGYT
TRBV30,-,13,AWTSLGQSTDTQY
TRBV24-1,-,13,ATSDATGKGSPLH
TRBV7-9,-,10,ASSLVANEQF
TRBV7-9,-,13,ASSYDRGLQDEQF
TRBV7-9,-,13,ASSSPGQGTHEQY
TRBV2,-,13,ASSESRQGNTEAF
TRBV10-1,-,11,ASSGGWNQPQH
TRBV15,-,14,ATSRDLGTANSPLH
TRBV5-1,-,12,ASRPRQGQETQY